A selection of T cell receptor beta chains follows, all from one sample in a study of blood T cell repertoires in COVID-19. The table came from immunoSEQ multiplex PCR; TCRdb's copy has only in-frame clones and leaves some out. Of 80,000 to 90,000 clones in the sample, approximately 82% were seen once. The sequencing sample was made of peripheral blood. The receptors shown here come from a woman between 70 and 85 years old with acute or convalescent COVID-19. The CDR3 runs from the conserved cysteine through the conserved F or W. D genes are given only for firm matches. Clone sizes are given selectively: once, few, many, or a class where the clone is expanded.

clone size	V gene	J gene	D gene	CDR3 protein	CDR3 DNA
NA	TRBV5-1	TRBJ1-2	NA	CASSLGGRDDGYTF	TGCGCCAGCAGCTTGGGAGGGAGGGATGATGGCTACACCTTC
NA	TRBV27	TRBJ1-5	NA	CASSTDGGYQPQHF	TGTGCCAGCAGTACCGACGGGGGGTATCAGCCCCAGCATTTT
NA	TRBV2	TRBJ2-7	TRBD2	CASSEAGGVREQYF	TGTGCCAGCAGTGAAGCTGGGGGGGTACGGGAGCAGTACTTC
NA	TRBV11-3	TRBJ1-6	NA	CASSLARDSPLHF	TGTGCCAGCAGCTTGGCGCGGGATTCACCCCTCCACTTT
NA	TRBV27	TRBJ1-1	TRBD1	CASSSGQRKAFF	TGTGCCAGCAGTTCGGGACAGAGGAAAGCTTTCTTT
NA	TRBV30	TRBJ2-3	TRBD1	CAWTQVGQGTDTQYF	TGTGCCTGGACCCAAGTGGGACAGGGGACAGATACGCAGTATTTT
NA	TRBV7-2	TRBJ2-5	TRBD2	CASSLRTSSQETQYF	TGTGCCAGCAGCTTAAGGACTAGCAGCCAAGAGACCCAGTACTTC
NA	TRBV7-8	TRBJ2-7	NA	CASSLARGVYEQYF	TGTGCCAGCAGCTTAGCTCGAGGAGTGTACGAGCAGTACTTC
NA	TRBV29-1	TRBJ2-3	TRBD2	CSVGSRGRAQYF	TGCAGCGTTGGGAGTCGGGGGAGGGCGCAGTATTTT
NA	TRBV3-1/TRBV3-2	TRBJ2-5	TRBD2	CASSLQGGGSQETQYF	TGTGCCAGCAGCCTTCAAGGCGGGGGGTCTCAAGAGACCCAGTACTTC
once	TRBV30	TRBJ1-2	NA	CAVTLDSSYGYTF	TGTGCCGTAACCCTGGACAGTAGCTATGGCTACACCTTC
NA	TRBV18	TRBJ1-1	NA	CASSPQPTNTEAFF	TGTGCCAGCTCACCACAGCCTACTAACACTGAAGCTTTCTTT
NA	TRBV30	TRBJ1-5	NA	CAWSVPLHRKPQHF	TGTGCCTGGAGTGTACCACTACATCGGAAGCCCCAGCATTTT
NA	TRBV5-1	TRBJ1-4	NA	CASSSTVATNEKLFF	TGCGCCAGCAGCTCGACAGTTGCAACTAATGAAAAACTGTTTTTT
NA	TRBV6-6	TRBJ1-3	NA	CASSRDSGNTIYF	TGTGCCAGCAGTAGAGACTCTGGAAACACCATATATTTT